The 18 T cell receptor beta chains below come from one sample, sequenced in a study of control samples from healthy donors and cancer patients. Libraries were prepared by immunoSEQ multiplex PCR; TCRdb keeps only in-frame clonotypes and omits some of them. Of more than 140,000 clones listed, roughly nine tenths are singletons. Sequenced: blood. These receptors came from a man aged 18-30 years in good health.

This chain links TRBV9 with TRBJ2-6, with D possibly matching TRBD1 (6 bases). V was trimmed by 0 bases and J by 0 bases, leaving 10 bases between them. CDR3 length: 17 amino acids. Germline V gives CDR1 SGDLS, CDR2 YYNGEE. CDR3 nucleotides: TGTGCCAGCAGCGTAGAATGGGACAACTCTGGGGCCAACGTCCTGACTTTC. Translated: CASSVEWDNSGANVLTF.

This chain links TRBV5-8 with TRBJ1-5; 9 bases are shared with TRBD1. The CDR3 loop spans 18 amino acids. J gave up 7 bases and V 4 bases, and 18 bases lay outside the gene matches. The germline V gene encodes CDR1 SGHTS and CDR2 YDEGEE. The CDR3 sequence: CASSPRDRVFMDGQPQHF. CDR3 nucleotides: TGTGCCAGCAGCCCCCGGGACAGGGTCTTTATGGATGGCCAGCCCCAGCATTTT.

The chain joins TRBV4-1 to TRBJ1-1; D perhaps matches TRBD1 (5 bases). This CDR3 has 15 amino acids. Germline assignment: CDR1 MGHRA and CDR2 YSYEKL. The ends were cut back, 1 base at V and 3 bases at J, with 12 bases in the middle. CDR3 nucleotides: TGCGCCAGCAGCCAAGTAACAGGCGGGTACACTGAAGCTTTCTTT. Translated, it gives CASSQVTGGYTEAFF.

The rearrangement uses TRBV27 and TRBJ1-5, with 7 bases lining up with TRBD1. Trimming took 5 bases from V and 1 from J; bases not matched to a gene: 5. Germline loops: CDR1 MNHEY, CDR2 SMNVEV (reference sequence). CDR3 length equals 15 residues. The CDR3 sequence: CASSQDRESNQPQHF. In DNA, the CDR3 is TGTGCCAGCAGTCAAGACAGGGAGAGCAATCAGCCCCAGCATTTT.

The sample holds one count of this clone. The chain joins TRBV28 to TRBJ2-1, with a tentative D call TRBD1 (5 bases). V lost 3 bases to trimming and J lost 8 bases, with 14 bases between them. The CDR3 contains 14 residues. Germline V gene lookup returns CDR1 MDHEN and CDR2 SYDVKM. The CDR3 DNA follows: TGTGCCAGCAGTTTGGGCAGGGAAACGGATGAGCAGTTCTTC. It encodes CASSLGRETDEQFF.

The chain links TRBV14 to TRBJ1-1; TRBD1 is a possible D gene (6 bases). V gave up 4 bases and J gave up 1 base, with 19 bases separating them. From germline, CDR1 is SGHDN and CDR2 FVKESK. This CDR3 comprises 17 residues. The CDR3 DNA sequence: TGTGCCAGCAGCCTGGCATATGGGGGCGCATGGAACACTGAAGCTTTCTTT. It codes for CASSLAYGGAWNTEAFF.

The chain links TRBV28 to TRBJ2-7, with D unresolved. Germline V lookup: CDR1 MDHEN, CDR2 SYDVKM. This CDR3 contains 13 residues. V dropped 7 bases and J dropped 3 bases, with 13 bases sitting between them. In nucleotides, the CDR3 is TGTGCCAGCACTTGGGGTGATGGCTACGAGCAGTACTTC. Amino acids: CASTWGDGYEQYF. Looking up the rest from reference TRBV28 and TRBJ2-7 gives the full variable domain: DVKVTQSSRYLVKRTGEKVFLECVQDMDHENMFWYRQDPGLGLRLIYFSYDVKMKEKGDIPEGYSVSREKKERFSLILESASTNQTSMYLCASTWGDGYEQYFGPGTRLTVT.

The chain carries TRBV19 and TRBJ2-1; 11 nucleotides align to TRBD2. Germline assignment: CDR1 LNHDA and CDR2 SQIVND (reference sequence). This CDR3 comprises 15 residues. The V gene end was trimmed by 3 bases and the J gene end by 6 bases; junction bases not matched to a gene: 4. Written as DNA, the CDR3 is TGTGCCAGTAGTATCCTAGCGGGGGGAGGCAATGAGCAGTTCTTC. Translated, it gives CASSILAGGGNEQFF.

This chain links TRBV6-5 with TRBJ1-2; TRBD1 might be the D (5 bases). CDR1 MNHEY and CDR2 SVGAGI come from the germline V gene. This CDR3 has 16 amino acids. Trimming pared 2 bases from V and 4 bases from J, leaving 17 bases between. The CDR3: CASSYTAGGALYGYTF. The CDR3 region has the DNA TGTGCCAGCAGTTACACGGCAGGCGGGGCTCTCTATGGCTACACCTTC.

This chain joins TRBV12-3 or TRBV12-4 and TRBJ2-7, with TRBD2 matching over 7 bases. The CDR3 sequence is 13 residues long. V dropped 7 bases and J dropped 5; count of bases not matched to a gene: 8. The CDR3: CASTPGGSHEQYF. For the CDR3, the DNA is TGTGCCAGCACCCCCGGGGGGAGCCACGAGCAGTACTTC.

The rearrangement uses TRBV18 and TRBJ1-1, with D possibly being TRBD1 (5 bases). The CDR3 contains 18 residues. The germline V gene has CDR1 KGHSH and CDR2 LQKENI. V was trimmed by 0 bases and J by 6 bases, leaving 23 bases between them. CDR3 sequence reads: CASSPPGGATTREPEAFF. As DNA, the CDR3 is TGTGCCAGCTCACCACCGGGCGGGGCAACCACCCGGGAGCCTGAAGCTTTCTTT.

The chain uses TRBV23-1 and TRBJ2-3; TRBD2 agrees at 9 bases. TRBV23-1 is reported as an ORF; its role is uncertain. Trimming took 0 bases from V and 5 from J; bases not matched to a gene: 6. CDR3 length: 16 residues. CDR3 amino acids: CASSQSERGAIDTQYF. For the CDR3, the DNA is TGCGCCAGCAGTCAATCGGAGCGGGGGGCCATAGATACGCAGTATTTT.

The chain is built from TRBV11-2 and TRBJ1-4; the D is unclear. The V end was cut by 5 bases, the J end by 5 bases, with 15 bases between. The CDR3 is 15 amino acids. Germline V gene data show CDR1 as SGHAT and CDR2 as FQNNGV. For the CDR3, the DNA is TGTGCCAGCAGCCCTCGGGTCGGATCGAATGAAAAACTGTTTTTT. Translation: CASSPRVGSNEKLFF.

The chain is built from TRBV6-1 and TRBJ1-2, with 7 bases identical to TRBD1. Germline V gene lookup returns CDR1 MNHNS and CDR2 SASEGT. This CDR3 is 17 amino acids long. Trimming took 0 bases from V and 4 from J; bases not matched to a gene: 11. CDR3 sequence reads: CASSEAEWTGLSYGYTF. DNA for the CDR3: TGTGCCAGCAGTGAAGCCGAGTGGACAGGATTATCCTATGGCTACACCTTC.

The chain recombines TRBV3-1 (or the pseudogene TRBV3-2) with TRBJ2-3, with 9 positions matching TRBD2. Per germline, CDR1 LGHDT and CDR2 YNNKEL (reference sequence). Unmatched junction bases numbered 10, after V lost 0 bases and J lost 6 bases. The CDR3 is 17 amino acids. CDR3 nucleotides: TGTGCCAGCAGCCAAGATCTAGGGCGGGGGGGCCCCGATACGCAGTATTTT. Encoded protein: CASSQDLGRGGPDTQYF.

This sequence joins TRBV6-6 and TRBJ1-1; D is perhaps TRBD1 (5 bases). Deletions cut 5 bases from V and 1 base from J, with 14 bases between. Germline assignment: CDR1 MNHNY and CDR2 SVGAGI (reference sequence). This CDR3 has 15 amino acids. This CDR3 is CASSTPGRRNTEAFF. The DNA of the CDR3 is TGTGCCAGCAGTACCCCGGGACGGAGGAACACTGAAGCTTTCTTT.

The rearrangement uses TRBV6-5 and TRBJ2-3; 9 bases agree with TRBD2. The J segment lost 6 bases and the V segment lost 6 bases, leaving 10 bases of the junction unmatched. CDR1 MNHEY and CDR2 SVGAGI come from the germline V gene. The CDR3 spans 15 residues. The CDR3 DNA sequence: TGTGCCAGCAGGGGGGCCGGGACTAGCTTGGATACGCAGTATTTT. This codes for CASRGAGTSLDTQYF.

CDR3 in amino acids: CASSPGLVYGYTF. As DNA, the CDR3 is TGTGCCAGCAGTCCGGGACTCGTCTATGGCTACACCTTC. This chain uses TRBV2 with TRBJ1-2; D perhaps matches TRBD1 (5 bases). V lost 5 bases to trimming and J lost 4 bases, with 11 bases between them. The CDR3 sequence is 13 residues long. Germline V gene lookup returns CDR1 SNHLY and CDR2 FYNNEI.